Shown below are 3 T cell receptor beta chains from a single sample sequenced in a study of T-cell memory formation after mild COVID-19. TCRdb recomputed calls from the 5' RACE reads with MiXCR, one row per CDR3 protein. Here the sample spans some 150,000 distinct CDR3 sequences, about 19% being singletons. The sequenced sample was PBMCs or a T cell subset sorted from them (not recorded which). The source of these receptors is an adult woman who had mild COVID-19 (a few samples of this study predate the infection). Cell type and time point are not known.

This clonotype was counted between two and nine times. The V gene is TRBV6-2 or TRBV6-3, the J gene TRBJ1-1, with D perhaps TRBD1 (6 bases). Trimming took off 2 bases at V and 8 bases at J, with 15 bases between the two ends. Germline CDR1 reads MNHEY; CDR2 reads SVGEGT. The CDR3 spans 14 residues. CDR3 residues: CASSYLGTPREAFF. The CDR3 DNA reads as TGTGCCAGCAGTTACCTAGGGACACCTAGAGAAGCTTTCTTT.

The chain is built from TRBV24-1 and TRBJ1-1; D call uncertain. Trimming took 6 bases from V and 6 from J, leaving 7 bases between them. CDR3 size: 11 residues. Germline V gene sequence: CDR1 KGHDR, CDR2 SFDVKD. The CDR3 nucleotides are TGTGCCACCAGTCGAGGGCCTGAAGCTTTCTTT. Protein: CATSRGPEAFF.

The V gene is TRBV11-2, the J gene TRBJ2-2; unclear D gene. Trimming took off 2 bases at V and 1 base at J, with 8 bases between the two ends. CDR3 size: 15 residues. Germline V gene sequence: CDR1 SGHAT, CDR2 FQNNGV. The CDR3 bases are TGTGCCAGCAGCTTATTTTCAGGGAACACCGGGGAGCTGTTTTTT. Translated: CASSLFSGNTGELFF.